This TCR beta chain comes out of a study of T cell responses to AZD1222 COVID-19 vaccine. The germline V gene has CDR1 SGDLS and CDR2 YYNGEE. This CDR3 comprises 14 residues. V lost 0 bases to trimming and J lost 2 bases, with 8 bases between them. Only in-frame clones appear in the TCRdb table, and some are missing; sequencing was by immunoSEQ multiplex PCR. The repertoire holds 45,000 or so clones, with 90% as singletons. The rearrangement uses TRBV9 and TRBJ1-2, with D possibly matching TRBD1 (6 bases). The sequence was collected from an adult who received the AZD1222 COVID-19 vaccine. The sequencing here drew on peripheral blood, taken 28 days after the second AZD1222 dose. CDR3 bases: TGTGCCAGCAGCGTAGCACAGGGCAACTATGGCTACACCTTC. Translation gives CASSVAQGNYGYTF.